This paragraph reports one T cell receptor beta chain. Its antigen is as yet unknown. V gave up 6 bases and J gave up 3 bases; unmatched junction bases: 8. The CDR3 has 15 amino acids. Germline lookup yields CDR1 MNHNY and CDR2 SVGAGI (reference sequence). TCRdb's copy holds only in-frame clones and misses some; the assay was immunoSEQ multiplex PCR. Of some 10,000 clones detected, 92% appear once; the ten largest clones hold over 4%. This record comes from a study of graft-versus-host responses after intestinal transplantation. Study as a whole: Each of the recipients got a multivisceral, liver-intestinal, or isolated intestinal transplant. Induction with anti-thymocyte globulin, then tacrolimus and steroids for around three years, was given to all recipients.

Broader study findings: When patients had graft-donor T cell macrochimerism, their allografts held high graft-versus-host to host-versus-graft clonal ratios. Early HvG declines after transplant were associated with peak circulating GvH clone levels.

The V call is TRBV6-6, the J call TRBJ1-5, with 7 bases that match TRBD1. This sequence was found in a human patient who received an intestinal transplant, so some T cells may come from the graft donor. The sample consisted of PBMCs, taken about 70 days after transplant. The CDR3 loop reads CASSPGTATNQPQHF. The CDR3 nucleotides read TGTGCCAGCAGCCCCGGGACAGCCACCAATCAGCCCCAGCATTTT.